This passage covers 10 T cell receptor beta chains from one sample sequenced in a study of CD8+ T cells in alopecia areata. Treatment here: oral pan-JAK inhibitor, 5-10 mg twice daily. The sequencing template was cDNA reverse transcribed from extracted RNA. Sequencing was performed with immunoSEQ multiplex PCR; in TCRdb, only in-frame clones are kept and a portion is missing. The table has 110,000 or so clones, 50% to 65% seen once. The material sequenced was CD4+ T cells sorted from blood, taken at week 24, from a patient treated with tofacitinib. The receptors come from a human donor with alopecia areata.

V is TRBV5-1 and J is TRBJ1-4, with D uncertain. CDR1 is SGHRS and CDR2 is YFSETQ in the germline V gene. CDR3 length equals 15 residues. The V and J ends lost 0 bases and 0 bases respectively, with 6 bases between them. The DNA for the CDR3 is TGCGCCAGCAGCTTGGGAGGGTCAACTAATGAAAAACTGTTTTTT. Its protein is CASSLGGSTNEKLFF. The entire variable domain, with the rest obtained from reference TRBV5-1 and TRBJ1-4, is as follows: KAGVTQTPRYLIKTRGQQVTLSCSPISGHRSVSWYQQTPGQGLQFLFEYFSETQRNKGNFPGRFSGRQFSNSRSEMNVSTLELGDSALYLCASSLGGSTNEKLFFGSGTQLSVL.

This chain joins TRBV11-2 and TRBJ2-1, with D perhaps TRBD2 (7 bases). The V end lost 1 base, the J end lost 4 bases, and 11 bases lay between the germline ends. CDR1 SGHAT and CDR2 FQNNGV come from the germline V gene. The length of the CDR3 is 15 residues. CDR3 DNA sequence: TGTGCCAGCAGCTTAGTTCGGGGGGCGTACAATGAGCAGTTCTTC. Encoded protein: CASSLVRGAYNEQFF.

This clone has just one count. The chain is built from TRBV9 and TRBJ2-5; 9 bases match TRBD2. Germline CDR1 and CDR2: SGDLS and YYNGEE. This CDR3 is 13 amino acids long. The V segment lost 0 bases and the J segment 7 bases; nucleotides outside the gene matches: 1. As DNA, the CDR3 is TGTGCCAGCAGCGTAGAACTAGCGGGGACCCAGTACTTC. Its translation: CASSVELAGTQYF. Filled out from reference TRBV9 and TRBJ2-5, the complete variable domain reads DSGVTQTPKHLITATGQRVTLRCSPRSGDLSVYWYQQSLDQGLQFLIQYYNGEERAKGNILERFSAQQFPDLHSELNLSSLELGDSALYFCASSVELAGTQYFGPGTRLLVL.

V usage is TRBV11-3 and J usage is TRBJ1-1; D call uncertain. The CDR3 has 15 residues. V lost 4 bases to trimming and J lost 1 base, with 13 bases between them. Germline CDR1 reads SGHNT; CDR2 reads YENEEA. The CDR3 bases are TGTGCCAGCAGCTCGATCGGACGGGGGAACACTGAAGCTTTCTTT. Protein: CASSSIGRGNTEAFF.

The J gene is TRBJ2-7, the V gene TRBV9, with 7 bases aligning to TRBD1. J was trimmed by 3 bases and V by 4 bases; bases with no gene match: 7. This CDR3 spans 14 amino acids. Looked up from germline, CDR1 is SGDLS and CDR2 is YYNGEE. The CDR3: CASSLTGIGYEQYF. In DNA form, the CDR3 reads TGTGCCAGCAGCTTGACAGGGATCGGCTACGAGCAGTACTTC.

The rearrangement joins TRBV29-1 to TRBJ1-1; D call uncertain. V dropped 0 bases and J dropped 4 bases, with 18 bases sitting between them. From germline, CDR1 is SQVTM and CDR2 ANQGSEA. The CDR3 runs to 16 residues. Here the CDR3 reads CSVEEDRTLIITEAFF. The CDR3 DNA is TGCAGCGTTGAAGAGGATAGGACTCTAATTATCACTGAAGCTTTCTTT.

This clone was seen more than once but under ten times. The chain recombines TRBV29-1 with TRBJ2-5; D is perhaps TRBD1 or TRBD2 (5 bases each). The CDR3 covers 14 residues. The V gene's germline CDR1 is SQVTM and CDR2 ANQGSEA. The germline V and J ends were trimmed by 2 bases and 5 bases, with 15 bases remaining between them. The CDR3 DNA reads as TGCAGCGTTGAAACCTCGGGGCCCCGGGAGACCCAGTACTTC. Translation gives CSVETSGPRETQYF.

The gene calls are TRBV7-2 and TRBJ2-7; D is undetermined. Germline V gene data show CDR1 as SGHTA and CDR2 as FQGNSA. V gave up 5 bases and J gave up 3 bases, with 14 bases separating them. CDR3 size: 14 residues. The CDR3 DNA sequence: TGTGCCAGCAGCCGGCCCCTGAGGAGCTACGAGCAGTACTTC. Protein sequence: CASSRPLRSYEQYF. The full variable domain, with the rest looked up from reference TRBV7-2 and TRBJ2-7, is GAGVSQSPSNKVTEKGKDVELRCDPISGHTALYWYRQSLGQGLEFLIYFQGNSAPDKSGLPSDRFSAERTGGSVSTLTIQRTQQEDSAVYLCASSRPLRSYEQYFGPGTRLTVT.

The rearrangement joins TRBV29-1 to TRBJ2-2; the D is unclear. CDR3 size: 14 residues. Germline V gives CDR1 SQVTM, CDR2 ANQGSEA. Trimming took 8 bases from V and 4 from J, leaving 17 bases between them. CDR3 DNA sequence: TGCAGCTCTCACCGGGCCCTGGGCACCGGGGAGCTGTTTTTT. This sequence encodes CSSHRALGTGELFF.

On this clone: The identical CDR3 is also encoded by other nucleotide sequences in the sample. V gene TRBV29-1 combines with J gene TRBJ1-1; D remains unclear. The CDR3 has 13 residues. V lost 4 bases and J lost 0, with 9 bases in between. Germline lookup yields CDR1 SQVTM and CDR2 ANQGSEA. CDR3 in amino acids: CSVAGRMNTEAFF. The CDR3 DNA sequence: TGCAGCGTTGCTGGGAGGATGAACACTGAAGCTTTCTTT.